The 9 T cell receptor beta chains in this list originate from one sample, sequenced in a study of blood T cell repertoires in COVID-19. Libraries were prepared by immunoSEQ multiplex PCR; TCRdb keeps only in-frame clonotypes and omits some of them. The sample yields about 250,000 clones, about four fifths seen once. Sequenced input: peripheral blood. The receptors were sampled from an elderly man with acute or convalescent COVID-19.

The chain employs TRBV7-2 and TRBJ2-7; 7 nucleotides align to TRBD2. Trimming at V came to 4 bases and at J to 6 bases, leaving 9 bases not matched to a gene. The CDR3 is made up of 14 amino acids. Germline CDR1 reads SGHTA; CDR2 reads FQGNSA. The CDR3 sequence is CASSSWMGGSEQYF. CDR3 DNA sequence: TGTGCCAGCAGCTCCTGGATGGGGGGGAGCGAGCAGTACTTC. Drawing the rest from reference TRBV7-2 and TRBJ2-7, the complete variable domain is GAGVSQSPSNKVTEKGKDVELRCDPISGHTALYWYRQSLGQGLEFLIYFQGNSAPDKSGLPSDRFSAERTGGSVSTLTIQRTQQEDSAVYLCASSSWMGGSEQYFGPGTRLTVT.

The chain carries TRBV4-1 and TRBJ2-7, with 8 nucleotides matching TRBD1. Germline values: CDR1 MGHRA, CDR2 YSYEKL. V was pared by 8 bases and J by 7 bases, with 10 bases of the junction left unmatched. The CDR3 is 13 residues long. The CDR3 sequence is CASPSQGASEQYF. CDR3 nucleotides: TGCGCCAGCCCATCGCAGGGGGCGTCTGAGCAGTACTTC.

This chain joins TRBV2 and TRBJ2-7, with a possible D match to TRBD2 (5 bases). CDR1 is SNHLY, CDR2 FYNNEI, per germline. This CDR3 contains 15 residues. The germline V and J ends were trimmed by 8 bases and 0 bases, with 17 bases remaining between them. The DNA for the CDR3 is TGTGCCAGCTCCCTGGGGAGAACCAGCTCCTACGAGCAGTACTTC. Amino acid sequence: CASSLGRTSSYEQYF.

The chain employs TRBV5-1 and TRBJ2-3; 12 bases fit TRBD1. Germline V gene data show CDR1 as SGHRS and CDR2 as YFSETQ. V was clipped by 0 bases and J by 6 bases; unmatched bases: 8. The CDR3 consists of 17 residues. For the CDR3, the DNA is TGCGCCAGCAGCTTGGGCATGGGACAGGGGGCTAGGGATACGCAGTATTTT. This encodes CASSLGMGQGARDTQYF.

This chain joins TRBV6-5 and TRBJ1-1; 10 bases agree with TRBD1. J lost 5 bases, V lost 1 base, and 7 bases had no gene match. CDR3 size: 16 residues. CDR1 is MNHEY, CDR2 SVGAGI, per germline. CDR3 residues: CASSYFPEDRGTEAFF. The CDR3 nucleotides are TGTGCCAGCAGTTACTTCCCCGAGGACAGGGGGACTGAAGCTTTCTTT.

V and J are TRBV19 and TRBJ1-6; 7 nucleotides agree with TRBD1. V was clipped by 7 bases and J by 10 bases; unmatched bases: 7. The germline V gene encodes CDR1 LNHDA and CDR2 SQIVND (reference sequence). The CDR3 has 13 residues. DNA of the CDR3: TGTGCCAGTATGGATTTAGGGGGCTCACCCCTCCACTTT. As protein: CASMDLGGSPLHF.

The chain couples TRBV19 to TRBJ1-6, with 11 bases identical to TRBD1. CDR1 and CDR2 from the germline V gene are LNHDA and SQIVND (reference sequence). V lost 9 bases and J lost 6; bases outside the gene matches: 4. The CDR3 sequence is 14 residues long. CDR3 residues: CASQGTGGNSPLHF. The CDR3 coding sequence is TGTGCCAGCCAAGGGACAGGGGGTAATTCACCCCTCCACTTT.

This clone was picked up one time. CDR3 bases: TGCGCCAGCAGCCTGGGGCGGAATTATAATTCACCCCTCCACTTT. The encoded protein is CASSLGRNYNSPLHF. The chain links TRBV5-1 to TRBJ1-6; tentative D call: TRBD1 (5 bases). Trimming removed 4 bases at V and 4 bases at J, with 12 bases between. The CDR3 loop spans 15 amino acids. Per the germline V gene, CDR1 is SGHRS and CDR2 is YFSETQ.

The chain combines TRBV7-6 with TRBJ2-1, with TRBD2 as a possible D gene (7 bases). Trimming left V 4 bases short and J 0 bases short, with 25 bases between. The CDR3 totals 20 residues. Germline loops: CDR1 SGHVS, CDR2 FNYEAQ. The CDR3 DNA reads TGTGCCAGCAGCTCTTATCGGATCTGGGGGGGCAATAGCTCCTACAATGAGCAGTTCTTC. Its translation is CASSSYRIWGGNSSYNEQFF.